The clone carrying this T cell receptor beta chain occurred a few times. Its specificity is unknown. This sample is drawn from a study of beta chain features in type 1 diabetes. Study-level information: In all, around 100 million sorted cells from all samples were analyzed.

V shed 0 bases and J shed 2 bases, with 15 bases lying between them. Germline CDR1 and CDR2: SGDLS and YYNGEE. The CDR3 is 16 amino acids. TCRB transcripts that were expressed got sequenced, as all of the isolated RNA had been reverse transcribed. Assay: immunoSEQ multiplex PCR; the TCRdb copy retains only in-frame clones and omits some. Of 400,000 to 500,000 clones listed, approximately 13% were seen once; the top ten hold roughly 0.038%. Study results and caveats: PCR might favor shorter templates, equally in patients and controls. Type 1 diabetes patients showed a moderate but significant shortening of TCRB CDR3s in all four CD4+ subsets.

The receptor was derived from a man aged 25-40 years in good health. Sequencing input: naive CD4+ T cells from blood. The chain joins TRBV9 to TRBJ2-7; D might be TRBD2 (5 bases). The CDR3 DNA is TGTGCCAGCAGCGTAGGGCAGCCCGGGAAGGCCTACGAGCAGTACTTC. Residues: CASSVGQPGKAYEQYF. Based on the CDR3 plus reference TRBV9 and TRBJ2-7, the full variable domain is DSGVTQTPKHLITATGQRVTLRCSPRSGDLSVYWYQQSLDQGLQFLIQYYNGEERAKGNILERFSAQQFPDLHSELNLSSLELGDSALYFCASSVGQPGKAYEQYFGPGTRLTVT.